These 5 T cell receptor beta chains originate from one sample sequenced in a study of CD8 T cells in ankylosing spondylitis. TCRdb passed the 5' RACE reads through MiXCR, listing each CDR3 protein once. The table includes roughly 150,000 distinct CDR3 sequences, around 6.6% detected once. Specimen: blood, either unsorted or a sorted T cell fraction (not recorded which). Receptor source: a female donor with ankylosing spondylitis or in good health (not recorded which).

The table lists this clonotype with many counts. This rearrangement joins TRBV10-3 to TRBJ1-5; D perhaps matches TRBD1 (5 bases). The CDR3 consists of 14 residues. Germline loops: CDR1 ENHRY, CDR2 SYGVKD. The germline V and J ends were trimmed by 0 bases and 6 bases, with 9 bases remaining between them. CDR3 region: CAISESGGGQPQHF. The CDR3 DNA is TGTGCCATCAGTGAGTCCGGGGGTGGTCAGCCCCAGCATTTT.

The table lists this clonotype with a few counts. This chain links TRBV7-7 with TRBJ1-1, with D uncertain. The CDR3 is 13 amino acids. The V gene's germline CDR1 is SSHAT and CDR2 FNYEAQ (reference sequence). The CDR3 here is CAIRRVIGTEAFF. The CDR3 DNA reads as TGTGCTATCCGGAGGGTGATCGGCACTGAAGCTTTCTTT. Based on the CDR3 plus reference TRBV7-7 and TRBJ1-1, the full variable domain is GAGVSQSPRYKVTKRGQDVTLRCDPISSHATLYWYQQALGQGPEFLTYFNYEAQPDKSGLPSDRFSAERPEGSISTLTIQRTEQRDSAMYRCAIRRVIGTEAFFGQGTRLTVV.

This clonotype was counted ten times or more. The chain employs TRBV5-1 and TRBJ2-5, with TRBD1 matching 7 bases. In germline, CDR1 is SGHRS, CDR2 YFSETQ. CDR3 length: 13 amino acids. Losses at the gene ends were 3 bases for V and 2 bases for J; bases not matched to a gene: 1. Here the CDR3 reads CASSWTGQETQYF. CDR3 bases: TGCGCCAGCAGCTGGACAGGACAAGAGACCCAGTACTTC.

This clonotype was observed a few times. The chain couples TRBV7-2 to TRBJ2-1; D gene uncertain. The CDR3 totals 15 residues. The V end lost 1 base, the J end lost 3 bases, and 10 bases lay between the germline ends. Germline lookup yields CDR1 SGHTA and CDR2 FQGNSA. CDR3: CASSLGPNGYNEQFF. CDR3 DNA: TGTGCCAGCAGCTTAGGACCCAACGGCTACAATGAGCAGTTCTTC.

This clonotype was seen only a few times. This CDR3 reads CASSHGGGAYEQYF. CDR3 nucleotide sequence: TGCGCCAGCAGCCACGGCGGGGGGGCCTACGAGCAGTACTTC. The V gene is TRBV4-3, the J gene TRBJ2-7; 9 nucleotides agree with TRBD2. This CDR3 is built from 14 residues. Germline CDR1 LGHNA, CDR2 YSLEER. J was trimmed by 2 bases and V by 3 bases; bases with no gene match: 2.